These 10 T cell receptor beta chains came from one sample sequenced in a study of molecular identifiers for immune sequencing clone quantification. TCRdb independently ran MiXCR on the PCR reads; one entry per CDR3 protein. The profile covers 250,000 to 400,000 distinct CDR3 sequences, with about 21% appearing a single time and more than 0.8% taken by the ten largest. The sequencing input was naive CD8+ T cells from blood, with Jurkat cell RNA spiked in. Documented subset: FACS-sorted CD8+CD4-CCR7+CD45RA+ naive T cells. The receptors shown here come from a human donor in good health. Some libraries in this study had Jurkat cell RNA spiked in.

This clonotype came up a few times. CDR3 residues: CASSLVAVMIAGGHVQETQYF. Here the CDR3 DNA reads TGTGCCAGCAGCTTAGTAGCCGTTATGATAGCGGGAGGCCATGTACAAGAGACCCAGTACTTC. V gene TRBV7-9 combines with J gene TRBJ2-5, with 10 bases identical to TRBD2. CDR1 and CDR2 (germline): SEHNR, FQNEAQ (reference sequence). Trimming at V came to 1 base and at J to 2 bases, leaving 19 bases not matched to a gene. This CDR3 has 21 amino acids.

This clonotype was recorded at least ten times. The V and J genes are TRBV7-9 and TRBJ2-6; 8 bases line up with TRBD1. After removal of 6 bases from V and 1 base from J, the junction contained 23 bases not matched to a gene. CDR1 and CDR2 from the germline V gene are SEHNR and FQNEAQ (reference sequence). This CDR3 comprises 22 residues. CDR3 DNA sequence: TGTGCCAGCAGTTCACTTAGTGCGATTAGGGACAGGTCCCATTCTGGGGCCAACGTCCTGACTTTC. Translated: CASSSLSAIRDRSHSGANVLTF.

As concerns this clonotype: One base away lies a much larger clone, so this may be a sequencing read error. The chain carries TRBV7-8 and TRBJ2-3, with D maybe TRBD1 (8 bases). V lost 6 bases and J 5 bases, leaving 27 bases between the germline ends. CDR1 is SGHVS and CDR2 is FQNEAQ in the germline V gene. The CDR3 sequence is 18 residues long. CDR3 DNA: TGTGCCAGCAGAGTAGGGAGGTTTCGGACAGGGAGGGAAGATACGCAGTATTTT. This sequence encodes CASRVGRFRTGREDTQYF.

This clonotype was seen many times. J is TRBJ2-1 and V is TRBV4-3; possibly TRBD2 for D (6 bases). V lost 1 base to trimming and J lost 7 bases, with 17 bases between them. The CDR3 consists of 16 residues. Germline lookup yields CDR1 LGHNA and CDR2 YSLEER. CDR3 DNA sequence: TGCGCCAGCAGCCAAGTCGTGAGGGTCGGGGGTAATGAGCAGTTCTTC. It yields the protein CASSQVVRVGGNEQFF.

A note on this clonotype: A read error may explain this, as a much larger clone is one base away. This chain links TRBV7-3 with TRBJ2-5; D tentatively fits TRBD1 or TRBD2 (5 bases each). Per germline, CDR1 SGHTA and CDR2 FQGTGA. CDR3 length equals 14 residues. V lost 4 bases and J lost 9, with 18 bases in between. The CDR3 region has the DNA TGTGCCAGCAGCTCCGCCGGGGCCCAGGAGTCCCAGTACTTC. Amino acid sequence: CASSSAGAQESQYF.

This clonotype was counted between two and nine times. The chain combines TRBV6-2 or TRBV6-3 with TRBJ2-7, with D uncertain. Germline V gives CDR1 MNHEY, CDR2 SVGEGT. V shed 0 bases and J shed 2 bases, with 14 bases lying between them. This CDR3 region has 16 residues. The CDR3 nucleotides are TGTGCCAGCAGTTACTCGATGTTCGAGAGAGCCTACGAGCAGTACTTC. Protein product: CASSYSMFERAYEQYF.

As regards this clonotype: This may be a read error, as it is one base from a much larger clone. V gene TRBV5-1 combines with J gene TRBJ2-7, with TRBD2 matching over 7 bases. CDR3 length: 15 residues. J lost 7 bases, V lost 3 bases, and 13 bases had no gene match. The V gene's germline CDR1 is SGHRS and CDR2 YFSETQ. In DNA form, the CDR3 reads TGCGCCAGCAGCTCAGGCGGGAGTGCCTACAATGAGCAGTACTTC. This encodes CASSSGGSAYNEQYF.

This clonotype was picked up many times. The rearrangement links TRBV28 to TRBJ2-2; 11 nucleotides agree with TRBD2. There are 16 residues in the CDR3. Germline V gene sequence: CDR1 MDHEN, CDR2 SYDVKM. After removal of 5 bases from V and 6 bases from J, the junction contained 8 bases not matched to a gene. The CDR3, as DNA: TGTGCCAGCAGTCTACTAGCGGGAGCTTCCGCCGGGGAGCTGTTTTTT. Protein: CASSLLAGASAGELFF.

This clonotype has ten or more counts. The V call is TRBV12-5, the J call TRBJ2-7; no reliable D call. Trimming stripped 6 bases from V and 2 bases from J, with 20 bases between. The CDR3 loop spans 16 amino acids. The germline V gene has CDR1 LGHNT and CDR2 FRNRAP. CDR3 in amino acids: CASGGPPPGQTYEQYF. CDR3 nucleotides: TGTGCTAGTGGCGGCCCCCCTCCGGGCCAGACCTACGAGCAGTACTTC.

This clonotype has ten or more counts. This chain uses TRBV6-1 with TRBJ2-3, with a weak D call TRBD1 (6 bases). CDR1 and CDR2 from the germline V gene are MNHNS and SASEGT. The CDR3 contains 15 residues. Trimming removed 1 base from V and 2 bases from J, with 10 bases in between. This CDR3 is CASSEEDRDTDTQYF. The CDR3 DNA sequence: TGTGCCAGCAGTGAAGAGGACAGAGACACAGATACGCAGTATTTT.